Given below is one T cell receptor beta chain in context. What it binds is not known. V was cut by 2 bases and J by 10 bases, with 7 bases left in between. Germline loops: CDR1 SGHDT, CDR2 YYEEEE. The CDR3 has 12 amino acids. These data belong to a study of OX40 agonist ivuxolimab in advanced cancers. Study summary: The patients' treatment was ivuxolimab, an agonistic anti-OX40 (CD134) antibody. General study points: Specificity for antigen went undetermined in the expanded peripheral T cells.

TCRdb's table, derived via immunoSEQ multiplex PCR, lists solely in-frame clones and lacks some. Of 69,000 or so clones listed, around 89% were seen once; the top ten hold around 0.5%. The chain links TRBV5-6 to TRBJ1-6; D gene ambiguous. This material consisted of CD4+ or CD8+ T cells sorted from blood, taken in a trial of the OX40 agonist ivuxolimab. The clonotype was recovered from an adult with an advanced solid tumor such as melanoma, head and neck, liver or kidney cancer. CDR3 amino acids: CASSFSESPLHF. The CDR3 region has the DNA TGTGCCAGCAGCTTTTCTGAGTCACCCCTCCACTTT.